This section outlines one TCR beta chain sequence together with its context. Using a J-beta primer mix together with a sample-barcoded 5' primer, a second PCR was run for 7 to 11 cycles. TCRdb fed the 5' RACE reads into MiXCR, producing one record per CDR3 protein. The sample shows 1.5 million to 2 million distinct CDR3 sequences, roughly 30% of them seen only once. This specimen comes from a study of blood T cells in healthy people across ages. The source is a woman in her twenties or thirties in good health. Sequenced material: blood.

In DNA, the CDR3 is TGCAGTGCTATAAAAACAGGGACCACAGATACGCAGTATTTT. This translates into CSAIKTGTTDTQYF. The chain recombines TRBV20-1 with TRBJ2-3; weak D call: TRBD1 (6 bases). Germline assignment: CDR1 DFQATT and CDR2 SNEGSKA (reference sequence). V gave up 4 bases and J gave up 2 bases, with 13 bases separating them. The CDR3 has 14 residues.